The present entry profiles one TCR beta chain with its context. Its specificity is unknown. The PCR contained 60 Vbeta and 13 Jbeta primers. Sequencing was performed with immunoSEQ multiplex PCR; in TCRdb, only in-frame clones are kept and a portion is missing. The sample shows some 150,000 clones, about 83% of them seen only once. This entry comes from a study of cytomegalovirus exposure and HLA in healthy donors. Study-wide results and caveats: Later genetic work tied a missense DCLRE1C variant to beta-chain V and J trimming. It has been reported that TCR beta sequences accurately predicted the HLA-A and HLA-B alleles of most subjects.

As for the donors, each was a healthy bone marrow donor. V was cut by 1 base and J by 4 bases, with 11 bases left in between. Germline loops: CDR1 SGDLS, CDR2 YYNGEE. The CDR3 contains 15 residues. The source material was PBMCs. This clonotype was obtained from a woman in her 30s in good health and CMV-seronegative. This chain connects TRBV9 to TRBJ1-4; D ambiguous. CDR3 protein: CASSVSASINEKLFF. CDR3 sequence (DNA): TGTGCCAGCAGCGTATCCGCATCTATTAATGAAAAACTGTTTTTT.